Described below is a single TCR beta chain sequence and its context. This specimen comes from a study of monozygotic twins with inflammatory bowel disease. This CDR3 region has 16 residues. Per the germline V gene, CDR1 is LGHNA and CDR2 is YNFKEQ. cDNA for each sample came from eight separate reactions. Amplification used two nested PCRs: approximately 16 cycles, then 9 cycles, on TCRalpha/TCRbeta cDNA. TCRdb reanalyzed the 5' RACE reads, giving one entry per CDR3 protein sequence and no DNA. The repertoire table contains around 400,000 distinct CDR3 sequences. The specimen sequenced was blood. The sequence came from a human donor with ulcerative colitis or Crohn's disease, or a healthy co-twin of an affected twin (not recorded which). The V call is TRBV4-2, the J call TRBJ2-1. CDR3 residues: CASSQDQYSSYNEQFF.